A selection of T cell receptor beta chains follows, all from one sample in a study of T cells after posttransplantation cyclophosphamide. The data were produced by immunoSEQ multiplex PCR, yet TCRdb's version contains in-frame clones alone and is incomplete. The data show under 20,000 clones, roughly 72% seen once. Sequenced material: PBMCs, taken after an allogeneic stem cell transplant with post-transplant cyclophosphamide. These receptors were taken from a male patient between 25 and 40 years old who received an allogeneic stem cell transplant from a related donor, was CMV-positive, and had acute GVHD only. The T cells may come from the graft donor. Each CDR3 is given with its conserved first and last residue. A D gene is named only where the DNA matches it firmly. Where a row states a size, it is once, few, many or the class of an expanded clone; other rows omit it.

len	abundance	j_gene	v_gene	d_gene	CDR3nt	CDR3aa
14	NA	TRBJ2-5	TRBV2	TRBD2	TGTGCCAGCAGTGGGGGGACTAGATCGGAGACCCAGTACTTC	CASSGGTRSETQYF
13	NA	TRBJ1-1	TRBV9	NA	TGTGCCAGCAGCGTAGGCGTGATCTCTGAAGCTTTCTTT	CASSVGVISEAFF
17	few	TRBJ1-5	TRBV6-1	NA	TGTGCCAGCAGTGAACGGGGGGCCCAGGATCGCAATCAGCCCCAGCATTTT	CASSERGAQDRNQPQHF
13	NA	TRBJ1-3	TRBV5-3	NA	TGTGCCAGAAGCTTTCCAAACGGGAACACCATATATTTT	CARSFPNGNTIYF
19	NA	TRBJ2-6	TRBV5-6	TRBD1	TGTGCCAGCAGCTTGGCCGGGGGGACAGGGGGCTTTGGGGCCAACGTCCTGACTTTC	CASSLAGGTGGFGANVLTF
14	NA	TRBJ1-5	TRBV27	NA	TGTGCCAGCAGTACCAGGGGTCTCAATCAGCCCCAGCATTTT	CASSTRGLNQPQHF
15	NA	TRBJ2-5	TRBV28	NA	TGTGCCAGCAGTTTAGTTTCAGACTTAAAAGAGACCCAGTACTTC	CASSLVSDLKETQYF
14	once	TRBJ2-5	TRBV9	TRBD1	TGTGCCAGCAGCGTAGGGACAGGGTGGGAGACCCAGTACTTC	CASSVGTGWETQYF
13	NA	TRBJ1-2	TRBV6-1	TRBD1	TGTGCCAGCAGTCGGGACAGGAGCTATGGCTACACCTTC	CASSRDRSYGYTF
16	NA	TRBJ1-4	TRBV15	NA	TGTGCCACCAGCAGAGACGGTACAGGATATAATGAAAAACTGTTTTTT	CATSRDGTGYNEKLFF
14	NA	TRBJ2-1	TRBV10-3	NA	TGTGCCATCAGTGATCTCGGGGGGCTCGATGAGCAGTTCTTC	CAISDLGGLDEQFF
15	few	TRBJ1-3	TRBV4-2	NA	TGTGCCAGCAGCCAAGATGCGGCAGGGGGAAACACCATATATTTT	CASSQDAAGGNTIYF
16	NA	TRBJ1-1	TRBV27	TRBD1	TGTGCCAGCAGTTTAGGGGGGACAGGCCTGAACACTGAAGCTTTCTTT	CASSLGGTGLNTEAFF
15	NA	TRBJ2-1	TRBV14	TRBD1	TGTGCCAGCAGCCATACAGGGGGCGCTTACAATGAGCAGTTCTTC	CASSHTGGAYNEQFF
15	NA	TRBJ1-4	TRBV4-3	TRBD1	TGCGCCAGCAGCCCTCGGGACAGAACTAATGAAAAACTGTTTTTT	CASSPRDRTNEKLFF
13	few	TRBJ2-7	TRBV29-1	NA	TGCAGTGGGGGGGCAGGTTACTCCTACGAGCAGTACTTC	CSGGAGYSYEQYF
17	NA	TRBJ1-5	TRBV7-9	TRBD1	TGTGCCAGCAGCATTGGGGTTGGACAGGGAGGGAATCAGCCCCAGCATTTT	CASSIGVGQGGNQPQHF
14	once	TRBJ2-1	TRBV18	TRBD2	TGTGCCAGCCGTGAGCGGGGGGCCCTCGATGAGCAGTTCTTC	CASRERGALDEQFF
15	NA	TRBJ1-4	TRBV7-9	TRBD1	TGTGCCAGCAGCCCGGGACAGGGGGCAAGGGAAAAACTGTTTTTT	CASSPGQGAREKLFF
15	NA	TRBJ1-4	TRBV7-2	NA	TGTGCCAGCCAAGGGCCGGGCGGGGGGAATGAAAAACTGTTTTTT	CASQGPGGGNEKLFF
15	NA	TRBJ1-2	TRBV5-1	NA	TGCGCCAGCAGCTTGGCCCTTTCTGGGGCCTATGGCTACACCTTC	CASSLALSGAYGYTF
12	NA	TRBJ2-7	TRBV27	TRBD1	TGTGCCACACAGGGGCGAAACTACGAGCAGTACTTC	CATQGRNYEQYF
14	NA	TRBJ1-2	TRBV5-1	TRBD1	TGCGCCAGCAGCTTGGGGGGACAGGTGTGGGGCTACACCTTC	CASSLGGQVWGYTF
16	NA	TRBJ1-5	TRBV19	TRBD1	TGTGCCAGTAGTTTTTTCGGACAGGGGAGCGGTCAGCCCCAGCATTTT	CASSFFGQGSGQPQHF
16	NA	TRBJ2-3	TRBV10-3	NA	TGTGCCATCAGTATTACAGGGTTGAACGACCCCCCTCCCCCGTATTTT	CAISITGLNDPPPPYF
12	NA	TRBJ2-7	TRBV7-9	NA	TGTGCCAGCAGCTTGCAGGGTTACGAGCAGTACTTC	CASSLQGYEQYF
18	NA	TRBJ2-7	TRBV5-1	TRBD1	TGCGCCAGCAGCTTGGCGCTAGCCGGGACAGGGTATCGGTACGAGCAGTACTTC	CASSLALAGTGYRYEQYF
14	few	TRBJ2-1	TRBV5-4	NA	TGTGCCAGCAGCTTGGAGGGGTGGGACAATGAGCAGTTCTTC	CASSLEGWDNEQFF
14	NA	TRBJ1-1	TRBV5-1	NA	TGCGCCAGCAGCTTGGCGTCGGGGGGCACTGAAGCTTTCTTT	CASSLASGGTEAFF
13	NA	TRBJ1-2	TRBV2	TRBD1	TGTGCCAGGAGCACAGGGGCCTCCTTAGGCTACACCTTC	CARSTGASLGYTF
12	NA	TRBJ2-1	TRBV6-6	NA	TGTGCCAGCAGACGGGATGAAATTGAGCAGTTCTTC	CASRRDEIEQFF
17	NA	TRBJ2-2	TRBV19	TRBD2	TGTGCCAGTAGCCGCAAAATCGGGGGGGAGATAGGCGGGGAGCTGTTTTTT	CASSRKIGGEIGGELFF
15	few	TRBJ1-2	TRBV19	NA	TGTGCCAGTACCCAAGGACGGGGTTCTGGCTATGGCTACACCTTC	CASTQGRGSGYGYTF
14	NA	TRBJ1-1	TRBV7-9	NA	TGTGCCAGCAGCCAATCTTTGGGGAGCACTGAAGCTTTCTTT	CASSQSLGSTEAFF
15	NA	TRBJ1-2	TRBV13	TRBD1	TGTGCCAGCAGCTTAGGGGACAGGAGCCCTTATGGCTACACCTTC	CASSLGDRSPYGYTF
15	NA	TRBJ2-5	TRBV9	NA	TGTGCCAGCAGCGTAGCTCCGGGGATTCGAGAGACCCAGTACTTC	CASSVAPGIRETQYF
16	NA	TRBJ2-3	TRBV30	TRBD2	TGTGCCTGGATAAGAGGTCTAGCGGGGTTCACAGATACGCAGTATTTT	CAWIRGLAGFTDTQYF